The 21 T cell receptor beta chains given below trace back to one sample, sequenced in a study of T cell repertoires in cytomegalovirus infection. MiXCR, applied by TCRdb to the reads, yields one record per CDR3 protein. The table lists about 360,000 distinct CDR3 sequences, roughly a third of them singletons, with approximately 13% in the top ten. For these TCRs, the target antigens are not known. Material: cultured PBMCs, obtained from culture after CMV antigen stimulation. These receptors were obtained from a human donor in good health (CMV status not recorded). Some clones in this sample may be carry-over from other donors' samples.

The CDR3 reads CASSLRANSYEQYF. CDR3 DNA: TGTGCCAGCAGTTTAAGGGCCAACTCCTACGAGCAGTACTTC. The chain combines TRBV27 with TRBJ2-7; no clear D gene. The CDR3 extends over 14 amino acids. V was shortened by 2 bases and J by 0 bases, with 8 bases between the two germline ends. The V gene's germline CDR1 is MNHEY and CDR2 SMNVEV (reference sequence).

The chain uses TRBV7-2 and TRBJ1-2; D is possibly TRBD1 (5 bases). From germline, CDR1 is SGHTA and CDR2 FQGNSA. V gave up 5 bases and J gave up 4 bases, with 14 bases separating them. The CDR3 covers 14 residues. CDR3 DNA sequence: TGTGCCAGCAGCCGCAGCAGGGACGGCTATGGCTACACCTTC. Protein product: CASSRSRDGYGYTF. Combining the CDR3 with reference TRBV7-2 and TRBJ1-2 gives the whole variable domain GAGVSQSPSNKVTEKGKDVELRCDPISGHTALYWYRQSLGQGLEFLIYFQGNSAPDKSGLPSDRFSAERTGGSVSTLTIQRTQQEDSAVYLCASSRSRDGYGYTFGSGTRLTVV.

This clonotype was observed a handful of times. V usage is TRBV19 and J usage is TRBJ2-3, with D possibly called TRBD1 or TRBD2 (5 bases each). CDR3 length: 16 residues. Trimming shortened V by 5 bases and J by 0 bases, and 15 bases separated the two germline ends. Germline V gene sequence: CDR1 LNHDA, CDR2 SQIVND (reference sequence). CDR3 in DNA: TGTGCCAGTAGTCCTCGGGACGGTGCTAGCACAGATACGCAGTATTTT. Encoded protein: CASSPRDGASTDTQYF.

In this sample, this clonotype turned up a few times. V is TRBV7-9 and J is TRBJ2-1; D is uncertain. This CDR3 spans 14 amino acids. V was shortened by 2 bases and J by 5 bases, with 10 bases between the two germline ends. The germline gives CDR1 SEHNR, CDR2 FQNEAQ (reference sequence). As DNA, the CDR3 is TGTGCCAGCAGCTTACCTATCAGCAACAATGAGCAGTTCTTC. This sequence encodes CASSLPISNNEQFF.

This clonotype was observed at least ten times. The rearrangement links TRBV7-2 to TRBJ1-3, with D possibly matching TRBD1 (5 bases). V was trimmed by 5 bases and J by 0 bases, leaving 11 bases between them. Germline CDR1 and CDR2: SGHTA and FQGNSA. The CDR3 is 15 residues long. In DNA form, the CDR3 reads TGTGCCAGCAGCGTTGAAGGGGTCTCTGGAAACACCATATATTTT. Its translation is CASSVEGVSGNTIYF.

This clonotype was recorded a few times. CDR3 loop: CASSMAGGRDTGELFF. As DNA, the CDR3 is TGTGCCAGTAGTATGGCAGGGGGTAGGGACACCGGGGAGCTGTTTTTT. The chain combines TRBV19 with TRBJ2-2; 7 bases line up with TRBD1. V lost 3 bases, J lost 3 bases, and 7 bases stayed unmatched. Germline CDR1 LNHDA, CDR2 SQIVND (reference sequence). This CDR3 is 16 amino acids long.

The rearrangement joins TRBV12-3 or TRBV12-4 to TRBJ1-2; D uncertain. Between the trimmed V and J ends, which lost 3 bases and 8 bases, there was a span of 13 bases. The CDR3 covers 13 residues. As DNA, the CDR3 is TGTGCCAGCAGTTTTGAGGGAACGGGGGGCTACACCTTC. Encoded protein: CASSFEGTGGYTF.

This clonotype was counted between two and nine times. The chain has TRBV15 and TRBJ2-3, with D tentatively TRBD2 (5 bases). Per germline, CDR1 LNHNV and CDR2 YYDKDF (reference sequence). The CDR3 has 16 amino acids. Trimming removed 1 base from V and 3 bases from J, with 14 bases in between. The CDR3 is CATSRARAVGTDTQYF. CDR3 DNA: TGTGCCACCAGCAGAGCGAGGGCAGTAGGAACAGATACGCAGTATTTT.

A few counts support this clonotype. The rearrangement links TRBV7-3 to TRBJ2-3; TRBD2 aligns across 7 bases. The CDR3 has 14 residues. Germline CDR1 SGHTA, CDR2 FQGTGA. V shed 3 bases and J 6 bases; nucleotides not matched to a gene: 6. CDR3 nucleotide sequence: TGTGCCAGCAGCTTGGGCGGGAGCCAGGATACGCAGTATTTT. Translation gives CASSLGGSQDTQYF.

The V gene is TRBV20-1, the J gene TRBJ1-2; D gene uncertain. The CDR3 extends over 13 amino acids. Trimming stripped 4 bases from V and 6 bases from J, with 15 bases between. Per the germline V gene, CDR1 is DFQATT and CDR2 is SNEGSKA (reference sequence). In nucleotides, the CDR3 is TGCAGTGCTACGAAAGGGATTGGTAATGGCTACACCTTC. Translation gives CSATKGIGNGYTF.

This clonotype has ten or more counts. The V call is TRBV30, the J call TRBJ2-1; 10 nucleotides match TRBD2. Germline V CDR1 and CDR2: GTSNPN, SVGIG (reference sequence). The J segment lost 6 bases and the V segment lost 5 bases, leaving 7 bases of the junction unmatched. The CDR3 spans 14 residues. The CDR3: CAWAGTSVLNEQFF. The CDR3 DNA reads as TGTGCCTGGGCCGGGACTAGCGTTCTCAATGAGCAGTTCTTC.

This clonotype occurred many times. CDR3: CASSSNTGGNQPQHF. CDR3 DNA: TGTGCCAGCAGCTCGAATACAGGGGGGAATCAGCCCCAGCATTTT. The V call is TRBV7-2, the J call TRBJ1-5; 8 nucleotides match TRBD1. CDR1 is SGHTA and CDR2 is FQGNSA in the germline V gene. The CDR3 has 15 residues. V lost 4 bases to trimming and J lost 4 bases; unmatched junction nucleotides: 6.

This clonotype was recorded a few times. The rearrangement joins TRBV7-2 to TRBJ1-2; D call uncertain. CDR3 size: 13 residues. The germline V gene encodes CDR1 SGHTA and CDR2 FQGNSA. The V end was cut by 1 base, the J end by 4 bases, with 7 bases between. The CDR3 DNA reads as TGTGCCAGCAGCTTAGTTGCAACCTATGGCTACACCTTC. Translation: CASSLVATYGYTF.

This clonotype was counted between two and nine times. The chain links TRBV20-1 to TRBJ2-3; possible D gene TRBD1, 6 bases. Germline CDR1 reads DFQATT; CDR2 reads SNEGSKA (reference sequence). Trimming cost V 6 bases and J 4 bases, with 17 bases left between them. CDR3 length: 14 amino acids. The CDR3 loop is CSAYSGGRSDTQYF. CDR3 sequence (DNA): TGCAGTGCCTACAGTGGGGGCCGTTCAGATACGCAGTATTTT.

This chain joins TRBV4-3 and TRBJ2-1, with TRBD1 as a possible D gene (5 bases). Germline lookup yields CDR1 LGHNA and CDR2 YSLEER. Trimming cost V 4 bases and J 9 bases, with 16 bases left between them. The CDR3 spans 14 residues. The CDR3 is CASSLIQGTGEQFF. In DNA form, the CDR3 reads TGCGCCAGCAGCCTCATCCAGGGTACGGGTGAGCAGTTCTTC.

The V gene is TRBV7-6, the J gene TRBJ2-2, with 14 bases aligning to TRBD2. The CDR3 has 15 residues. The germline V gene encodes CDR1 SGHVS and CDR2 FNYEAQ. The V segment lost 5 bases and the J segment 6 bases; nucleotides outside the gene matches: 2. This chain's CDR3 is CASSATSGRAGELFF. In DNA, the CDR3 is TGTGCCAGCAGCGCGACTAGCGGGAGGGCCGGGGAGCTGTTTTTT.

This clonotype turned up a few times. V and J are TRBV11-2 and TRBJ1-2, with a possible D match to TRBD1 (6 bases). The CDR3 spans 17 residues. With 6 bases removed from V and 0 bases from J, the gap between germline ends came to 20 bases. CDR1 is SGHAT, CDR2 FQNNGV, per germline. The CDR3 bases are TGTGCCAGCAGGGAAGGGAACAGGGTTCAAGCTAACTATGGCTACACCTTC. Protein product: CASREGNRVQANYGYTF.

This clonotype was observed a few times. The V call is TRBV4-1, the J call TRBJ2-4; TRBD2 is a possible D gene (6 bases). V was trimmed by 4 bases and J by 0 bases, leaving 19 bases between them. The length of the CDR3 is 18 residues. CDR1 is MGHRA and CDR2 is YSYEKL in the germline V gene. This CDR3 reads CASSPGGRLSLAKNIQYF. The CDR3 coding sequence is TGCGCCAGCAGCCCCGGAGGGCGCCTGTCTTTAGCCAAAAACATTCAGTACTTC.

This clonotype was picked up a small number of times. The chain recombines TRBV7-2 with TRBJ2-5; D possibly corresponds to TRBD2 (6 bases). Germline V gene lookup returns CDR1 SGHTA and CDR2 FQGNSA. Between the trimmed V and J ends, which lost 4 bases and 1 base, there was a span of 10 bases. The CDR3 totals 14 residues. CDR3 residues: CASSSRGFQETQYF. In DNA, the CDR3 is TGTGCCAGCAGCTCACGGGGGTTCCAAGAGACCCAGTACTTC.

The chain combines TRBV28 with TRBJ2-5; TRBD1 aligns across 10 bases. The CDR3 runs 15 residues. V gave up 4 bases and J gave up 4 bases; unmatched junction bases: 6. Germline loops: CDR1 MDHEN, CDR2 SYDVKM. As DNA, the CDR3 is TGTGCCAGCAGTTCCCTCGGACAGGGGGGAGAGACCCAGTACTTC. This codes for CASSSLGQGGETQYF.

This clonotype was counted many times. The chain joins TRBV7-2 to TRBJ1-5, with D possibly being TRBD1 (6 bases). The CDR3 extends over 14 amino acids. Germline loops: CDR1 SGHTA, CDR2 FQGNSA. The V and J ends lost 3 bases and 3 bases respectively, with 9 bases between them. This CDR3 is CASSFTGTNQPQHF. The CDR3 DNA reads TGTGCCAGCAGCTTCACAGGGACCAATCAGCCCCAGCATTTT.